This entry lists 24 T cell receptor beta chains sequenced from one sample in a study of identifying expanded T cells in peripheral blood (dated by TCRdb to the late 2010s). Library generation was performed with the immunoSEQ multiplex PCR assay. The clones in this table, taken by TCRdb from immuneACCESS, are in-frame only. Not every clone is retained; where verified, under half of the shortfall comes from an unresolved V gene, and the cause of the rest is unknown. The sample table records around 100,000 clones; approximately 88% of these occur just once. In total, the top ten clones hold just over 5.5% of the sample. Sequencing was performed on blood. The source is a person aged 18-70 years in good health.

This chain links TRBV2 with TRBJ1-6, with TRBD1 identical over 8 bases. This CDR3 spans 15 amino acids. Germline CDR1 reads SNHLY; CDR2 reads FYNNEI. The ends lost 5 bases at V and 8 bases at J; junction bases unmatched: 8. The CDR3 is CASSFRDRSDSPLHF. DNA of the CDR3: TGTGCCAGCAGTTTCCGGGACAGGTCTGATTCACCCCTCCACTTT.

The V call is TRBV18, the J call TRBJ2-2, with a weak D call TRBD1 (5 bases). The V gene lost 3 bases and the J gene lost 7 bases, with 18 bases spanning the gap. The CDR3 sequence is 16 residues long. CDR1 and CDR2 from the germline V gene are KGHSH and LQKENI. The DNA of the CDR3 is TGTGCCAGCTCACCGCCAAGTCAGGGATTCATCGGGGAGCTGTTTTTT. As protein: CASSPPSQGFIGELFF.

The gene calls are TRBV19 and TRBJ2-1; 13 bases are a match to TRBD2. V lost 4 bases to trimming and J lost 7 bases; unmatched junction nucleotides: 13. This CDR3 is 18 amino acids long. Germline values: CDR1 LNHDA, CDR2 SQIVND (reference sequence). DNA for the CDR3: TGTGCCAGTAGTAGGCGACTAGCGGGAGGCCATGCTTCTAATGAGCAGTTCTTC. Its protein is CASSRRLAGGHASNEQFF.

V gene TRBV6-6 combines with J gene TRBJ1-2; possible D gene TRBD1, 6 bases. This CDR3 has 14 residues. CDR1 is MNHNY, CDR2 SVGAGI, per germline (reference sequence). With 0 bases removed from V and 6 bases from J, the gap between germline ends came to 11 bases. The CDR3 DNA follows: TGTGCCAGCAGTTACTCGGGGGGGCCCGATGGCTACACCTTC. Translating gives CASSYSGGPDGYTF.

The J gene is TRBJ2-5, the V gene TRBV11-3; D unresolved. The germline gives CDR1 SGHNT, CDR2 YENEEA. CDR3 length: 13 residues. V lost 2 bases and J 3 bases, leaving 7 bases between the germline ends. The CDR3 nucleotides read TGTGCCAGCAGCTTACGGCTGAAAGAGACCCAGTACTTC. This sequence encodes CASSLRLKETQYF.

The gene calls are TRBV6-6 and TRBJ1-5; TRBD1 agrees at 10 bases. Germline V gives CDR1 MNHNY, CDR2 SVGAGI (reference sequence). The CDR3 extends over 15 amino acids. V lost 2 bases, J lost 13 bases, and 11 bases stayed unmatched. For the CDR3, the DNA is TGTGCCAGCAGTTACCCGGGACAGGGGTCCCGTCGGCAGCATTTT. Translating it yields CASSYPGQGSRRQHF.

On this clone: At one end, the junction sequence differs from germline, possibly due to a read error. The chain carries TRBV7-9 and TRBJ1-1; D may be TRBD1 (6 bases). CDR3 length: 17 residues. Germline CDR1 is SEHNR and CDR2 is FQNEAQ (reference sequence). CDR3: CASSQDTRGAWNTKAFF. DNA for the CDR3: TGTGCCAGCAGCCAGGACACGCGGGGGGCGTGGAACACTAAAGCTTTCTTT.

This rearrangement joins TRBV6-5 to TRBJ1-1; D is unresolved. CDR1 is MNHEY, CDR2 SVGAGI, per germline. The V and J ends lost 0 bases and 4 bases respectively, with 9 bases between them. The CDR3 spans 14 residues. The CDR3: CASSYSRRSTEAFF. The CDR3 nucleotides read TGTGCCAGCAGTTACTCCCGACGGAGCACTGAAGCTTTCTTT.

V gene TRBV6-5 combines with J gene TRBJ2-7; a possible D gene is TRBD1 (6 bases). The CDR3 consists of 14 residues. The V end lost 4 bases, the J end lost 2 bases, and 12 bases lay between the germline ends. Germline-derived CDR1 and CDR2 are MNHEY and SVGAGI. CDR3 protein: CASSSHRAPYEQYF. DNA of the CDR3: TGTGCCAGCAGTTCCCACAGGGCCCCCTACGAGCAGTACTTC.

The chain links TRBV11-2 to TRBJ2-7; 9 nucleotides align to TRBD1. Germline V gene sequence: CDR1 SGHAT, CDR2 FQNNGV. The CDR3 has 16 amino acids. After removal of 3 bases from V and 3 bases from J, the junction contained 9 bases not matched to a gene. The CDR3, as DNA: TGTGCCAGCAGCTTGACCCCGGGACAGGGTCTCTACGAGCAGTACTTC. It is translated as CASSLTPGQGLYEQYF.

V usage is TRBV7-9 and J usage is TRBJ1-3; 7 bases match TRBD1. The V gene end was trimmed by 5 bases and the J gene end by 3 bases; junction bases not matched to a gene: 10. In germline, CDR1 is SEHNR, CDR2 FQNEAQ (reference sequence). The CDR3 is 16 residues long. CDR3 nucleotides: TGTGCCAGCAGCCCTAGGGACAGTAAGGTTGGAAACACCATATATTTT. Translation gives CASSPRDSKVGNTIYF.

The chain links TRBV19 to TRBJ1-5; D perhaps matches TRBD1 (5 bases). V was clipped by 9 bases and J by 4 bases, with 16 bases between them. This CDR3 is 14 amino acids long. CDR1 and CDR2 from the germline V gene are LNHDA and SQIVND (reference sequence). The CDR3 DNA sequence: TGTGCCAGCGCTCCAACTCAGGGAAATCAGCCCCAGCATTTT. It specifies CASAPTQGNQPQHF.

This chain connects TRBV7-6 to TRBJ2-1; TRBD2 agrees at 9 bases. From germline, CDR1 is SGHVS and CDR2 FNYEAQ. V gave up 0 bases and J gave up 4 bases; unmatched junction bases: 4. The CDR3 loop spans 16 amino acids. The CDR3 here is CASSLAASGAYNEQFF. As DNA, the CDR3 is TGTGCCAGCAGCTTAGCGGCTAGCGGGGCTTACAATGAGCAGTTCTTC.

The V call is TRBV5-4, the J call TRBJ2-6; 13 bases are a match to TRBD2. Germline loops: CDR1 SGHNT, CDR2 YYREEE (reference sequence). The CDR3 consists of 18 residues. The J segment lost 0 bases and the V segment lost 2 bases, leaving 2 bases of the junction unmatched. The CDR3 loop is CASSLGLAGVSGANVLTF. The CDR3 coding sequence is TGTGCCAGCAGCTTAGGACTAGCGGGGGTCTCTGGGGCCAACGTCCTGACTTTC. The variable domain in full, with the rest retrieved from reference TRBV5-4 and TRBJ2-6, is ETGVTQSPTHLIKTRGQQVTLRCSSQSGHNTVSWYQQALGQGPQFIFQYYREEENGRGNFPPRFSGLQFPNYSSELNVNALELDDSALYLCASSLGLAGVSGANVLTFGAGSRLTVL.

This chain links TRBV5-5 with TRBJ2-3; D is unresolved. The germline gives CDR1 SGHKS, CDR2 YYEKEE (reference sequence). CDR3 length: 11 amino acids. V shed 1 base and J shed 3 bases, with 0 bases lying between them. CDR3 sequence reads: CASSLTDTQYF. Written as DNA, the CDR3 is TGTGCCAGCAGCTTGACAGATACGCAGTATTTT.

The J gene is TRBJ2-5, the V gene TRBV7-2; weak D call: TRBD2 (5 bases). Germline-derived CDR1 and CDR2 are SGHTA and FQGNSA. V was clipped by 5 bases and J by 2 bases, with 18 bases between them. This CDR3 comprises 16 residues. This CDR3 is CASSKAHSSGQETQYF. The CDR3 DNA follows: TGTGCCAGCAGCAAAGCCCACTCTTCGGGGCAAGAGACCCAGTACTTC.

The chain employs TRBV18 and TRBJ2-3; D unresolved. Germline V lookup: CDR1 KGHSH, CDR2 LQKENI. V was clipped by 3 bases and J by 0 bases, with 13 bases between them. The CDR3 totals 16 residues. The CDR3 DNA follows: TGTGCCAGCTCACCGTCGTACGGAAAGAGCACAGATACGCAGTATTTT. Translated: CASSPSYGKSTDTQYF.

The chain carries TRBV30 and TRBJ1-2, with D possibly TRBD1 on 5 matching bases. Trimming pared 2 bases from V and 5 bases from J, leaving 18 bases between. This CDR3 spans 15 amino acids. Per the germline V gene, CDR1 is GTSNPN and CDR2 is SVGIG (reference sequence). In DNA, the CDR3 is TGTGCCTGGAGTACCACACCAAGGGGCTGGTATGGCTACACCTTC. This codes for CAWSTTPRGWYGYTF.

The genes are TRBV18 and TRBJ2-7; 7 bases are a match to TRBD1. The CDR3 runs to 13 residues. V trimming: 5 bases; J trimming: 4 bases; junction bases outside the gene matches: 5. The germline V gene has CDR1 KGHSH and CDR2 LQKENI. CDR3 sequence reads: CASSATGKYEQYF. The CDR3 DNA follows: TGTGCCAGCTCAGCGACAGGGAAGTACGAGCAGTACTTC.

This clone has a handful of counts. One end of the junction is discordant with germline, which a read error may explain. The chain recombines TRBV2 with TRBJ2-3; either TRBD1 or TRBD2 may fit D (6 bases each). Germline values: CDR1 SNHLY, CDR2 FYNNEI. The CDR3 is made up of 15 amino acids. The CDR3 DNA follows: TGTGCCAGCAGTGAGAGGGGGGTTAGCAGAGATACGCAGTATTTT. Residues: CASSERGVSRDTQYF. The full variable domain, with the rest looked up from reference TRBV2 and TRBJ2-3, is EPEVTQTPSHQVTQMGQEVILRCVPISNHLYFYWYRQILGQKVEFLVSFYNNEISEKSEIFDDQFSVERPDGSNFTLKIRSTKLEDSAMYFCASSERGVSRDTQYFGPGTRLTVL.

The V and J genes are TRBV6-1 and TRBJ2-1; TRBD1 matches at 9 bases. The V gene end was trimmed by 4 bases and the J gene end by 9 bases; junction bases not matched to a gene: 4. Germline CDR1 reads MNHNS; CDR2 reads SASEGT. This CDR3 has 13 residues. CDR3: CASSGQGGGEQFF. In DNA form, the CDR3 reads TGTGCCAGCAGTGGACAGGGGGGAGGTGAGCAGTTCTTC.

This rearrangement joins TRBV19 to TRBJ1-1; no definite D call. CDR3 length: 14 residues. The germline gives CDR1 LNHDA, CDR2 SQIVND (reference sequence). Trimming pared 5 bases from V and 1 base from J, leaving 11 bases between. This CDR3 reads CASSGRVGNTEAFF. CDR3 nucleotides: TGTGCCAGTAGTGGCCGAGTGGGGAACACTGAAGCTTTCTTT.

This chain joins TRBV29-1 and TRBJ1-1; D remains ambiguous. Germline V CDR1 and CDR2: SQVTM, ANQGSEA. The CDR3 length is 12 residues. V lost 4 bases to trimming and J lost 6 bases, with 12 bases between them. The CDR3, as DNA: TGCAGCGTTGTACTACCGGGATCTGAAGCTTTCTTT. This codes for CSVVLPGSEAFF. Using reference TRBV29-1 and TRBJ1-1 for the parts outside the CDR3, the full variable domain is SAVISQKPSRDICQRGTSLTIQCQVDSQVTMMFWYRQQPGQSLTLIATANQGSEATYESGFVIDKFPISRPNLTFSTLTVSNMSPEDSSIYLCSVVLPGSEAFFGQGTRLTVV.

The chain couples TRBV5-6 to TRBJ2-5; 7 bases are shared with TRBD1. Looked up from germline, CDR1 is SGHDT and CDR2 is YYEEEE. The CDR3 contains 15 residues. J lost 6 bases, V lost 1 base, and 9 bases had no gene match. The CDR3 sequence is CASSLNLGQRQTQYF. The CDR3 nucleotides read TGTGCCAGCAGCTTGAATCTGGGACAGAGGCAGACCCAGTACTTC. Drawing the rest from reference TRBV5-6 and TRBJ2-5, the complete variable domain is DAGVTQSPTHLIKTRGQQVTLRCSPKSGHDTVSWYQQALGQGPQFIFQYYEEEERQRGNFPDRFSGHQFPNYSSELNVNALLLGDSALYLCASSLNLGQRQTQYFGPGTRLLVL.